This T cell receptor (beta chain) was retrieved from a study of T cell responses to AZD1222 COVID-19 vaccine. Study results and caveats: Nearly half of unique spike-specific TCRs reportedly avoided B.1.351 and B.1.1.7 mutated regions. Among AZD1222 vaccinees, only 5 to 7 were seropositive at baseline. After the peak T cell response, and only then, were repertoires sampled. Recipients of two AZD1222 doses showed rising Spike-specific TCR breadth and depth.

In the case of this clone: Its antigen is currently unknown.

CDR1 SGHTA and CDR2 FQGNSA come from the germline V gene. The CDR3 has 15 residues. The V and J ends lost 6 bases and 5 bases, in that order; junction bases with no gene match: 8. The data were produced by immunoSEQ multiplex PCR, yet TCRdb's version contains in-frame clones alone and is incomplete. The table has some 120,000 clones, 90% to 95% seen once; the top ten hold over 2.5%. The V and J genes are TRBV7-2 and TRBJ2-5; 11 bases align to TRBD2. The sequence derives from an adult in good health. This sample comprised peripheral blood, obtained on day 0 of AZD1222 vaccination. This chain's CDR3 is CASRLTSGSYETQYF. The CDR3 DNA is TGTGCCAGCAGGCTAACTAGCGGGAGTTACGAGACCCAGTACTTC. Filled out from reference TRBV7-2 and TRBJ2-5, the complete variable domain reads GAGVSQSPSNKVTEKGKDVELRCDPISGHTALYWYRQSLGQGLEFLIYFQGNSAPDKSGLPSDRFSAERTGGSVSTLTIQRTQQEDSAVYLCASRLTSGSYETQYFGPGTRLLVL.